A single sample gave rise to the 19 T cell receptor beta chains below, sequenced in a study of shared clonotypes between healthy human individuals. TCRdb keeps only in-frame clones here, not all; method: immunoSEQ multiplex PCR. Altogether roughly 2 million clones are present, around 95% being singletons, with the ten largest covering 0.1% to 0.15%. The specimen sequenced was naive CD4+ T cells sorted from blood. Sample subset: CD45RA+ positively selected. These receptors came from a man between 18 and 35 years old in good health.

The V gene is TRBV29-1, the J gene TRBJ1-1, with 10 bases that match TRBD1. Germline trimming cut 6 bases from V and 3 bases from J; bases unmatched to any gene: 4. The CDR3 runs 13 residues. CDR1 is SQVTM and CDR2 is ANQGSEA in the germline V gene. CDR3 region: CSVRTGGYTEAFF. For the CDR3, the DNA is TGCAGCGTGCGGACAGGGGGTTACACTGAAGCTTTCTTT.

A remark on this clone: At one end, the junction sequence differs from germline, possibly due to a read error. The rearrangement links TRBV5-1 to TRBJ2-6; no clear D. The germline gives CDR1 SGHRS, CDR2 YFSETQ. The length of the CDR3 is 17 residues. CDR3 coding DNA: TGCGCCAGCAAGCTCCGATCGGTTCACAAGTCGGGCCAACGTCCTGATTTC. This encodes CASKLRSVHKSGQRPDF.

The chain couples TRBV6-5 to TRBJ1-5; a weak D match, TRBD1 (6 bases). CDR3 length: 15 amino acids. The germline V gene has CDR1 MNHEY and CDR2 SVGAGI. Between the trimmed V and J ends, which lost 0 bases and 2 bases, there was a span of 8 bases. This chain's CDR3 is CASSYSGAGNQPQHF. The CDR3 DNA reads TGTGCCAGCAGTTACTCGGGGGCGGGCAATCAGCCCCAGCATTTT.

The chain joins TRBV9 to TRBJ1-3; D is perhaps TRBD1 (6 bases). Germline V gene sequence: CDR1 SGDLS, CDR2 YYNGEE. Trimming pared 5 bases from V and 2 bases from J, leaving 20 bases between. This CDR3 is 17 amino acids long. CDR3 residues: CASSADPGAGAGNTIYF. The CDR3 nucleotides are TGTGCCAGCAGTGCAGATCCGGGGGCCGGAGCTGGAAACACCATATATTTT.

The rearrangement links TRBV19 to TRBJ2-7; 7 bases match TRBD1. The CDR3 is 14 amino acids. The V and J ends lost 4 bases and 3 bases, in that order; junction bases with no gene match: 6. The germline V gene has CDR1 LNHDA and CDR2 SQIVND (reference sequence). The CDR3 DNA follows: TGTGCCAGTAGTAAGACAGGGAACCTCTACGAGCAGTACTTC. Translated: CASSKTGNLYEQYF. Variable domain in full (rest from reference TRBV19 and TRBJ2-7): DGGITQSPKYLFRKEGQNVTLSCEQNLNHDAMYWYRQDPGQGLRLIYYSQIVNDFQKGDIAEGYSVSREKKESFPLTVTSAQKNPTAFYLCASSKTGNLYEQYFGPGTRLTVT.

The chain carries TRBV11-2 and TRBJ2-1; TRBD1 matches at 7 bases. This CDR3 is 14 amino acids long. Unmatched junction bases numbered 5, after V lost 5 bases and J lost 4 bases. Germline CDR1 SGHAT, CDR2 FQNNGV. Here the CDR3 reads CASSPLTGYNEQFF. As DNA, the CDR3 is TGTGCCAGCAGCCCGCTGACAGGGTACAATGAGCAGTTCTTC.

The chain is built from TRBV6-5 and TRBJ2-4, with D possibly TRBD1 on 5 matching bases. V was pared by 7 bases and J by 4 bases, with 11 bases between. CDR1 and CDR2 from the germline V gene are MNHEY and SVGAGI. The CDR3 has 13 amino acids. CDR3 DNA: TGTGCCAGCATGCAGGGTGGGAAAAACATTCAGTACTTC. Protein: CASMQGGKNIQYF.

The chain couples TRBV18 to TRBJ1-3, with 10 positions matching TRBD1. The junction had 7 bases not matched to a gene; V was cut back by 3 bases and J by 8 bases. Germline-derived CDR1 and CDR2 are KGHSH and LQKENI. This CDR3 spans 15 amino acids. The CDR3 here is CASSPTGTGDYTIYF. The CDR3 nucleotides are TGTGCCAGCTCACCGACCGGGACAGGGGACTACACCATATATTTT.

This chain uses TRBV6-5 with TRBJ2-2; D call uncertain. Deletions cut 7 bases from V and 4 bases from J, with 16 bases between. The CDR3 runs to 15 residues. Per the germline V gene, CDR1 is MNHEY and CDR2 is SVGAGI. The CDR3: CASMVAGFFTGELFF. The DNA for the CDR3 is TGTGCCAGCATGGTGGCAGGCTTTTTCACCGGGGAGCTGTTTTTT.

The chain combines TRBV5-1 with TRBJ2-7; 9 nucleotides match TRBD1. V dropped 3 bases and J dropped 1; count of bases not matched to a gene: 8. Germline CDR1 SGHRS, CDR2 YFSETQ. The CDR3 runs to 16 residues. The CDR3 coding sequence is TGCGCCAGCAGCTGGGTATGGGACAGGGTTTCCTACGAGCAGTACTTC. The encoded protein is CASSWVWDRVSYEQYF.

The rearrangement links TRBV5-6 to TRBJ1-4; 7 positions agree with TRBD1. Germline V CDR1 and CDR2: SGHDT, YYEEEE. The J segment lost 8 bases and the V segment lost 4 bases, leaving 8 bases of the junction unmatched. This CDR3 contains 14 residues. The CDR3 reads CASSRRGGGEKLFF. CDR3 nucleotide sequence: TGTGCCAGCAGCCGACGAGGGGGCGGGGAAAAACTGTTTTTT.

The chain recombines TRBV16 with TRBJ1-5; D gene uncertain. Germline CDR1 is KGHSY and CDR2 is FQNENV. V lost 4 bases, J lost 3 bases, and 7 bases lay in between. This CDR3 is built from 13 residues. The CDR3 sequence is CASSLHSNQPQHF. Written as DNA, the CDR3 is TGTGCCAGCAGCCTCCACTCCAATCAGCCCCAGCATTTT. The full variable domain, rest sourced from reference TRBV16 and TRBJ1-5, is GEEVAQTPKHLVRGEGQKAKLYCAPIKGHSYVFWYQQVLKNEFKFLISFQNENVFDETGMPKERFSAKCLPNSPCSLEIQATKLEDSAVYFCASSLHSNQPQHFGDGTRLSIL.

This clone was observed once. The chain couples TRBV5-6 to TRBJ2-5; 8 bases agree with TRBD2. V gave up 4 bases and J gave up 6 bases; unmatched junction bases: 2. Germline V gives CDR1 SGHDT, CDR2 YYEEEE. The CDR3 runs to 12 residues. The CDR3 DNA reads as TGTGCCAGCAGCCGGGAGGGAAAGACCCAGTACTTC. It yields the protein CASSREGKTQYF.

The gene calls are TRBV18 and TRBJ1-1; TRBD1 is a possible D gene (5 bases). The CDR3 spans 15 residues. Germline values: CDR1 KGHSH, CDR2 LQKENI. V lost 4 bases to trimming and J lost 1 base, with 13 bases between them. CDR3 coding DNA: TGTGCCAGCTCACTTGCCGGGGGTCAGAACACTGAAGCTTTCTTT. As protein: CASSLAGGQNTEAFF. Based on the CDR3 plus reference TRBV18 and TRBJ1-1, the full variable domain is NAGVMQNPRHLVRRRGQEARLRCSPMKGHSHVYWYRQLPEEGLKFMVYLQKENIIDESGMPKERFSAEFPKEGPSILRIQQVVRGDSAAYFCASSLAGGQNTEAFFGQGTRLTVV.

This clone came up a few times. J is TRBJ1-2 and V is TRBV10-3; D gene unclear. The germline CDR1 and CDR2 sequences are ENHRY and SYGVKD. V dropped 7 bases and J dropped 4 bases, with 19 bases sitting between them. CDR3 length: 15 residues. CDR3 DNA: TGTGCCATCACTCCGACGGAGGTCGAATCCTATGGCTACACCTTC. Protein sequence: CAITPTEVESYGYTF.

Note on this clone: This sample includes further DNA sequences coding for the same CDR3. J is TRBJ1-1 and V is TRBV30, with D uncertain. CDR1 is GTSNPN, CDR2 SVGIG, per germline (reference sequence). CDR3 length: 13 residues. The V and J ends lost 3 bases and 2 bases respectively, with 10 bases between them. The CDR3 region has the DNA TGTGCCTGGAGCGTGGGGAGCAACACTGAAGCTTTCTTT. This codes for CAWSVGSNTEAFF.

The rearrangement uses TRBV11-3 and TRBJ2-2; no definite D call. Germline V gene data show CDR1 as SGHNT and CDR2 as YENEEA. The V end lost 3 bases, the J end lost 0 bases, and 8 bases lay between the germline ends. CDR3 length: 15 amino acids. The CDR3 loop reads CASSFTETNTGELFF. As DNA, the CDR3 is TGTGCCAGCAGCTTTACAGAGACGAACACCGGGGAGCTGTTTTTT.

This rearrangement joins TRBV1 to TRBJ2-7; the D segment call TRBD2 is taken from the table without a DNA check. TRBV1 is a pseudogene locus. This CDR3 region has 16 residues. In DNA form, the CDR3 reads TGCACCAGCAGCCTCCCGACGGGCGGGCCCACCTACGAGCAGTACTTC. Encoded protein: CTSSLPTGGPTYEQYF.

The CDR3 nucleotides read TGTGCCATCAGTGCCGCCTCACTAGCGGGAGGGGCCTACGAGCAGTACTTC. Protein sequence: CAISAASLAGGAYEQYF. This chain uses TRBV10-3 with TRBJ2-7, with 13 bases matching TRBD2. Germline values: CDR1 ENHRY, CDR2 SYGVKD. The CDR3 is 17 residues long. V dropped 4 bases and J dropped 2; count of bases not matched to a gene: 8.